A single sample is the source of the 10 T cell receptor beta chains below, sequenced in a study of tumor-infiltrating lymphocytes in primary liver carcinoma. From about 530 ng total RNA, TCR beta cDNA was generated with a primer in the constant region. Libraries for TCR beta were built through three nested multiplex PCR rounds, which together made up a slightly modified ARM-PCR procedure. Rounds one and two of PCR, each of roughly 11 cycles, were primed with TRBV1-TRBV30 forward primers and a C-beta reverse primer. TCRdb used MiXCR to reprocess the multiplex PCR reads, holding one entry per CDR3 protein. The sample lists approximately 74,000 distinct CDR3 sequences, about 64% occurring once. Co-extracting RNA and DNA was done with about 20-34 mg of unsorted bulk tissue as input. Sequencing used liver tumor tissue from sampling region 4. Subset: tumor region T4, right-lateral pole. Receptor source: a woman aged 55-69 years with primary liver carcinoma and hepatitis B virus infection.

The chain has TRBV18 and TRBJ1-1, with 9 bases lining up with TRBD1. V dropped 6 bases and J dropped 1; count of bases not matched to a gene: 15. Germline loops: CDR1 KGHSH, CDR2 LQKENI. The CDR3 runs to 18 residues. The CDR3 region has the DNA TGTGCCAGCTCCACACCGGTAGGCGGACAGGGGAGGAACACTGAAGCTTTCTTT. This translates into CASSTPVGGQGRNTEAFF.

In regard to this clonotype: No conserved phenylalanine or tryptophan is present at the end of the CDR3, so a read error is the likely explanation. The chain recombines TRBV11-2 with TRBJ2-5; 8 bases are a match to TRBD1. CDR1 and CDR2 (germline): SGHAT, FQNNGV. The CDR3 is made up of 14 amino acids. CDR3 nucleotides: TGTGCCAGCACCTTAGAGGGACAGGCCGGCGGCCAGTACTCC. Residues: CASTLEGQAGGQYS.

A note on this clonotype: One end of the junction varies from germline; a read error may be responsible. The rearrangement uses TRBV6-6 and TRBJ2-1; 8 bases map to TRBD1. The CDR3 runs to 13 residues. Per the germline V gene, CDR1 is MNHNY and CDR2 is SVGAGI (reference sequence). CDR3 bases: TGTGCCAACAGTAATGGACAGGGTCGTGAGCAGTTCTTC. It encodes CANSNGQGREQFF.

This clonotype qualifies as medium-sized. This chain's CDR3 is CASSLNVLAANYNEQFF. For the CDR3, the DNA is TGTGCCAGCAGCTTAAATGTACTAGCGGCTAACTACAATGAGCAGTTCTTC. The chain joins TRBV11-2 to TRBJ2-1, with TRBD2 matching 8 bases. The CDR3 contains 17 residues. Germline V gene lookup returns CDR1 SGHAT and CDR2 FQNNGV. V lost 2 bases, J lost 3 bases, and 9 bases stayed unmatched.

A note on this clonotype: At one boundary the junction diverges from the germline segment, which might be a read error. V gene TRBV28 combines with J gene TRBJ2-7; 10 positions agree with TRBD2. Germline V gene data show CDR1 as MDHEN and CDR2 as SYDVKM. CDR3 length equals 14 residues. As DNA, the CDR3 is TGCGCCGGCTCGATACTAGCGGGGCCTTACGAGCAGTACTTC. This sequence encodes CAGSILAGPYEQYF.

Notes on this clonotype: The conserved closing phenylalanine or tryptophan is absent in this CDR3, likely reflecting a read error. Because the CDR3's place on the DNA is in doubt, the DNA is left out and the CDR3 is given as listed by TCRdb. The J gene is TRBJ2-5, the V gene TRBV12-3 or TRBV12-4; whether TRBD1, the table's D call, matches the DNA was not checked. The CDR3 has 12 residues if both end residues are counted. This chain's CDR3 is CASRRGVETQYY.

This clonotype was recorded once. A single base separates this from a much larger clone, so it may be a read error. V gene TRBV28 combines with J gene TRBJ2-7, with D possibly TRBD2 on 6 matching bases. Trimming removed 7 bases from V and 2 bases from J, with 15 bases in between. The CDR3 loop spans 14 amino acids. CDR1 is MDHEN and CDR2 is SYDVKM in the germline V gene. DNA of the CDR3: TGTGCCAGCATGGGATTAGCGGAGCCCTACGAGCAGTACTTC. Translating it yields CASMGLAEPYEQYF.

Comment on this clonotype: This may be a read error, as it is one base from a much larger clone. The chain uses TRBV7-9 and TRBJ2-1; TRBD2 matches at 9 bases. Germline V gene lookup returns CDR1 SEHNR and CDR2 FQNEAQ (reference sequence). The CDR3 covers 16 residues. CDR3 sequence (DNA): TGTGACAGCAGCTCCCCCTATAGCGGGAGCTACAATGAGCAGTTCTTC. Its translation is CDSSSPYSGSYNEQFF. Full variable domain (outside the CDR3, taken from reference TRBV7-9 and TRBJ2-1): DTGVSQNPRHKITKRGQNVTFRCDPISEHNRLYWYRQTLGQGPEFLTYFQNEAQLEKSRLLSDRFSAERPKGSFSTLEIQRTEQGDSAMYLCDSSSPYSGSYNEQFFGPGTRLTVL.

With regard to this clonotype: Mismatch with germline at one junction end may stem from a read error. The rearrangement uses TRBV6-5 and TRBJ1-1; D possibly corresponds to TRBD1 (5 bases). CDR1 and CDR2 (germline): MNHEY, SVGAGI. This CDR3 has 15 amino acids. The CDR3 loop is CACAYRQGVNTEAFF. DNA of the CDR3: TGTGCCTGCGCTTACAGGCAGGGTGTGAACACTGAGGCTTTCTTT.

This clonotype was detected many times. The chain has TRBV6-2 or TRBV6-3 and TRBJ2-7, with a tentative D call TRBD2 (6 bases). V lost 5 bases to trimming and J lost 3 bases, with 17 bases between them. CDR3 length equals 15 residues. Germline lookup yields CDR1 MNHEY and CDR2 SVGEGT. The CDR3 here is CASSGSDGLLYEQYF. CDR3 nucleotide sequence: TGTGCCAGCAGTGGATCGGATGGACTACTCTACGAGCAGTACTTC.